The 10 T cell receptor beta chains below come from one sample, sequenced in a study of T-cell reconstitution after alpha-beta-depleted transplantation in children. Construction of the TCRbeta library involved unique molecular identifiers. One entry per CDR3 protein results from TCRdb running MiXCR on the PCR reads. The sample carries around 960,000 distinct CDR3 sequences, about 30% recorded once. The specimen comprised PBMCs, mostly from graft donor cells, sampled 360 days after TCRalphabeta/CD19-depleted stem cell transplant. The receptors come from a boy in the first two years of life who had a stem cell transplant for SCID, so the T cells may come from the graft donor.

The chain uses TRBV5-4 and TRBJ2-7, with 8 bases that match TRBD2. The CDR3 contains 15 residues. CDR1 is SGHNT and CDR2 is YYREEE in the germline V gene (reference sequence). V trimming: 0 bases; J trimming: 6 bases; junction bases outside the gene matches: 8. CDR3 coding DNA: TGTGCCAGCAGCTTGGGGGGACTAGAATTGGGCGAGCAGTACTTC. It translates to CASSLGGLELGEQYF.

This clonotype occurred many times. The V and J genes are TRBV2 and TRBJ2-7; 9 nucleotides agree with TRBD2. Germline CDR1 SNHLY, CDR2 FYNNEI. This CDR3 comprises 16 residues. V shed 2 bases and J 5 bases; nucleotides not matched to a gene: 10. CDR3 region: CASSEPPLGGGDEQYF. As DNA, the CDR3 is TGTGCCAGCAGTGAACCGCCACTGGGCGGGGGGGACGAGCAGTACTTC.

This clonotype has just a few counts. The V call is TRBV20-1, the J call TRBJ2-3; a possible D gene is TRBD2 (6 bases). The V and J ends lost 4 bases and 2 bases respectively, with 7 bases between them. The CDR3 is 12 residues long. In germline, CDR1 is DFQATT, CDR2 SNEGSKA (reference sequence). This CDR3 is CSATSVTDTQYF. The CDR3 DNA reads as TGCAGTGCTACTAGCGTCACAGATACGCAGTATTTT.

In its sample, this clonotype was seen a few times. The chain recombines TRBV7-8 with TRBJ1-5; D gene uncertain. Trimming pared 1 base from V and 3 bases from J, leaving 7 bases between. In germline, CDR1 is SGHVS, CDR2 FQNEAQ. The CDR3 spans 14 residues. CDR3 region: CASSLGPINQPQHF. The CDR3 coding sequence is TGTGCCAGCAGCTTAGGGCCCATCAATCAGCCCCAGCATTTT.

J is TRBJ2-7 and V is TRBV9, with 8 bases fitting TRBD1. The V and J ends lost 0 bases and 3 bases, in that order; junction bases with no gene match: 8. The CDR3 contains 16 residues. Germline lookup yields CDR1 SGDLS and CDR2 YYNGEE. The DNA of the CDR3 is TGTGCCAGCAGCGTAGGGGCAGGACAGGGACACTACGAGCAGTACTTC. Its protein product is CASSVGAGQGHYEQYF.

This clonotype has a handful of counts. The chain links TRBV20-1 to TRBJ2-5; maybe TRBD2 (6 bases). The CDR3 is 11 residues long. Germline V lookup: CDR1 DFQATT, CDR2 SNEGSKA (reference sequence). CDR3: CSYTGVETQYF. The CDR3, as DNA: TGCAGCTATACGGGGGTAGAGACCCAGTACTTC.

This sequence joins TRBV9 and TRBJ1-6, with 8 bases lining up with TRBD1. Germline V lookup: CDR1 SGDLS, CDR2 YYNGEE. This CDR3 has 16 amino acids. V shed 4 bases and J 8 bases; nucleotides not matched to a gene: 11. CDR3 DNA sequence: TGTGCCAGCAGCCTCACCCACGGGACAGGCGATTCACCCCTCCACTTT. It yields the protein CASSLTHGTGDSPLHF.

The J gene is TRBJ2-7, the V gene TRBV4-2; D may be TRBD1 (6 bases). The CDR3 contains 16 residues. CDR1 LGHNA and CDR2 YNFKEQ come from the germline V gene. Trimming removed 3 bases at V and 3 bases at J, with 18 bases between. CDR3 residues: CASSQTDSPIYYEQYF. CDR3 nucleotide sequence: TGTGCCAGCAGCCAGACGGACAGCCCGATTTACTACGAGCAGTACTTC.

This clonotype was seen only a few times. The chain links TRBV12-3 or TRBV12-4 to TRBJ1-1; no reliable D call. The CDR3 extends over 12 amino acids. The V end lost 5 bases, the J end lost 7 bases, and 11 bases lay between the germline ends. The CDR3 DNA reads TGTGCCAGCAGTATCAGGCTTATTGAAGCTTTCTTT. It translates to CASSIRLIEAFF.

The chain uses TRBV6-2 or TRBV6-3 and TRBJ2-1; 12 nucleotides agree with TRBD2. The CDR3 sequence is 20 residues long. V was clipped by 5 bases and J by 0 bases; unmatched bases: 14. Germline CDR1 and CDR2: MNHEY and SVGEGT. As DNA, the CDR3 is TGTGCCAGCAGTCCCACCCGGACTAGCGGGGCGCGATTCTCCTACAATGAGCAGTTCTTC. Translating it yields CASSPTRTSGARFSYNEQFF.